This entry lists 9 T cell receptor beta chains sequenced from one sample in a study of OX40 agonist ivuxolimab in advanced cancers. Assay used: immunoSEQ multiplex PCR; TCRdb lists only in-frame clones, some missing. This table holds tens of thousands of clones, about 88% found once. Material: CD4+ or CD8+ T cells sorted from blood, obtained in a trial of the OX40 agonist ivuxolimab. The receptors come from an adult with an advanced solid tumor such as melanoma, head and neck, liver or kidney cancer.

This chain links TRBV11-2 with TRBJ2-7, with 9 bases matching TRBD1. Germline V gene lookup returns CDR1 SGHAT and CDR2 FQNNGV. This CDR3 comprises 15 residues. Losses at the gene ends were 2 bases for V and 7 bases for J; bases not matched to a gene: 9. For the CDR3, the DNA is TGTGCCAGCAGCTTATTGGGACAGGGATTAAGGGAGCAGTACTTC. It yields the protein CASSLLGQGLREQYF.

This chain connects TRBV2 to TRBJ2-7; TRBD2 agrees at 13 bases. V was clipped by 6 bases and J by 1 base; unmatched bases: 6. There are 16 residues in the CDR3. The germline CDR1 and CDR2 sequences are SNHLY and FYNNEI. CDR3 loop: CASRPTSGGISYEQYF. DNA for the CDR3: TGTGCCAGCAGACCGACTAGCGGGGGGATTTCCTACGAGCAGTACTTC.

CDR3 nucleotide sequence: TGTGCCAGCAGCGCGCCCCCTAGCGGGAAAGGGTCCGGGGAGCTGTTTTTT. Translating gives CASSAPPSGKGSGELFF. The chain carries TRBV5-4 and TRBJ2-2; 9 bases map to TRBD2. CDR3 length equals 17 residues. J gave up 6 bases and V 4 bases, and 13 bases lay outside the gene matches. CDR1 SGHNT and CDR2 YYREEE come from the germline V gene (reference sequence).

This clone was counted a single time. This chain joins TRBV6-6 and TRBJ2-1; D unclear. CDR1 and CDR2 (germline): MNHNY, SVGAGI (reference sequence). The CDR3 consists of 12 residues. V dropped 1 base and J dropped 8 bases, with 6 bases sitting between them. CDR3 in amino acids: CASSYLTDEQFF. CDR3 DNA: TGTGCCAGCAGTTACTTGACCGATGAGCAGTTCTTC.

This clone has a handful of counts. The chain employs TRBV28 and TRBJ2-7; TRBD2 is a possible D gene (5 bases). The germline V gene has CDR1 MDHEN and CDR2 SYDVKM. The CDR3 length is 13 residues. Between the trimmed V and J ends, which lost 8 bases and 0 bases, there was a span of 11 bases. The CDR3 bases are TGTGCCAGCTCCGCGGGCCTCTCCTACGAGCAGTACTTC. Its translation is CASSAGLSYEQYF.

This chain connects TRBV28 to TRBJ2-7; 7 bases agree with TRBD2. Trimming cost V 4 bases and J 0 bases; bases outside gene matches: 9. CDR1 and CDR2 from the germline V gene are MDHEN and SYDVKM. The CDR3 covers 16 residues. CDR3 bases: TGTGCCAGCAGTTCCCCCCTAGCGGTTAGCTCCTACGAGCAGTACTTC. Its protein is CASSSPLAVSSYEQYF. Looking up the rest from reference TRBV28 and TRBJ2-7 gives the full variable domain: DVKVTQSSRYLVKRTGEKVFLECVQDMDHENMFWYRQDPGLGLRLIYFSYDVKMKEKGDIPEGYSVSREKKERFSLILESASTNQTSMYLCASSSPLAVSSYEQYFGPGTRLTVT.

This chain links TRBV5-1 with TRBJ2-1, with TRBD2 identical over 10 bases. Germline V lookup: CDR1 SGHRS, CDR2 YFSETQ. V trimming: 3 bases; J trimming: 10 bases; junction bases outside the gene matches: 4. CDR3 length equals 13 residues. CDR3 residues: CASSSSGREEQFF. Here the CDR3 DNA reads TGCGCCAGCAGCTCTAGCGGGAGAGAGGAGCAGTTCTTC.

This chain connects TRBV7-9 to TRBJ1-4, with a possible D match to TRBD1 (5 bases). CDR3 length: 15 residues. CDR1 and CDR2 (germline): SEHNR, FQNEAQ (reference sequence). V was trimmed by 5 bases and J by 6 bases, leaving 16 bases between them. CDR3 loop: CASSPGTRADEKLFF. CDR3 nucleotide sequence: TGTGCCAGCAGCCCCGGGACGCGCGCGGATGAAAAACTGTTTTTT.

The V and J genes are TRBV10-3 and TRBJ2-3, with 8 bases that match TRBD1. The V gene's germline CDR1 is ENHRY and CDR2 SYGVKD. The CDR3 loop spans 15 amino acids. Trimming took 2 bases from V and 1 from J; bases not matched to a gene: 2. The CDR3 sequence: CAISEGGQGTDTQYF. The CDR3 region has the DNA TGTGCCATCAGTGAGGGGGGACAGGGCACAGATACGCAGTATTTT.